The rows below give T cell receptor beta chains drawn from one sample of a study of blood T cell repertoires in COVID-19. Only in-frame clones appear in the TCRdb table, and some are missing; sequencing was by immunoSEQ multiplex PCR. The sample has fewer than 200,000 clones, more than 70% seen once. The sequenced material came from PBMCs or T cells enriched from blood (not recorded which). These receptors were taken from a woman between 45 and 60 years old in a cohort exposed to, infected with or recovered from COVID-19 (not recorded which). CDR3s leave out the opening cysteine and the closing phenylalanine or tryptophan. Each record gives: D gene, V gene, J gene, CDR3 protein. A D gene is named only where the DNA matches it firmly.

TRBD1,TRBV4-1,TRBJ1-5,ASSQESVTDRGQPQH
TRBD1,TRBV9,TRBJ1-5,ASSTGTGGAGQPQH
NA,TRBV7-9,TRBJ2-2,ASGTKQGRLNTGELF
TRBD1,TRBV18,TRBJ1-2,ASSPGTGSGYT
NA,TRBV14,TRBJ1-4,ASSPGRNEKLF
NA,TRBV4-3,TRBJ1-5,ASSQDLNNQPQH
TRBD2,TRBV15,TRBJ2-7,ATSMSSGFGEQY
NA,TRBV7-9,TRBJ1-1,ASSLDRNEAF
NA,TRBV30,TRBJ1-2,AWSVPGSFYGYT
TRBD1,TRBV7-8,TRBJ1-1,ASSFRTGGEAF
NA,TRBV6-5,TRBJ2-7,ASRRHFYEQY
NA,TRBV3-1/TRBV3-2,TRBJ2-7,ASSQGVLGGYEQY
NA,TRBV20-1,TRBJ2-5,SASGGASAETQY
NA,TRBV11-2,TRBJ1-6,ASSSYRDNSPLH